This TCR beta chain was sequenced for a study of OX40 agonist ivuxolimab in advanced cancers. The CDR3 extends over 16 amino acids. The germline V gene encodes CDR1 LGHNA and CDR2 YSLEER. The V gene end was trimmed by 2 bases and the J gene end by 5 bases; junction bases not matched to a gene: 7. Of note for this clone: Its cognate antigen is unknown.

Study-wide results and limits: Within 6 weeks, CD4+ and CD8+ blood T cells expanded clonally at 0.1 to 3.0 mg/kg. The authors did not determine the antigen specificity of the expanded peripheral T cells.

Using immunoSEQ multiplex PCR, the repertoire was profiled, and TCRdb retains in-frame clones only, with some absent. The sample has 100,000 or so clones, 90% seen once. Sequenced material: CD4+ or CD8+ T cells sorted from blood, taken in a trial of the OX40 agonist ivuxolimab. The chain employs TRBV4-3 and TRBJ2-2; 8 bases are a match to TRBD1. This clonotype was obtained from an adult with an advanced solid tumor such as melanoma, head and neck, liver or kidney cancer. Here the CDR3 reads CASSQLGQGMTGELFF. CDR3 DNA: TGCGCCAGCAGCCAACTTGGACAGGGTATGACCGGGGAGCTGTTTTTT.